This TCR beta chain was obtained from a study of blood T cell repertoires in COVID-19. Method: immunoSEQ multiplex PCR; TCRdb's copy keeps in-frame clones and lacks some. The table includes roughly 280,000 clones, approximately 86% detected once. CDR1 SGHRS and CDR2 YFSETQ come from the germline V gene. The CDR3 covers 15 residues. Trimming left V 5 bases short and J 1 base short, with 15 bases between. The sample taken for sequencing was peripheral blood. This chain connects TRBV5-1 to TRBJ2-5; a possible D gene is TRBD1 (6 bases). This TCR derives from a woman aged 45-60 years who had recovered from COVID-19. In DNA form, the CDR3 reads TGCGCCAGCAGTTCCGGGACACTGGTCCAAGAGACCCAGTACTTC. This codes for CASSSGTLVQETQYF. The entire variable domain, with the rest obtained from reference TRBV5-1 and TRBJ2-5, is as follows: KAGVTQTPRYLIKTRGQQVTLSCSPISGHRSVSWYQQTPGQGLQFLFEYFSETQRNKGNFPGRFSGRQFSNSRSEMNVSTLELGDSALYLCASSSGTLVQETQYFGPGTRLLVL.